One and the same sample provided the 27 T cell receptor beta chains below, sequenced in a study of T cell repertoires in cytomegalovirus infection. Their recognized antigens are unknown. TCRdb used MiXCR to reprocess the reads, holding one entry per CDR3 protein. The table has more than 250,000 distinct CDR3 sequences, just under 25% seen once. Sequenced here: cultured PBMCs, sampled from culture after CMV antigen stimulation. The receptor set was obtained from a human donor in good health (CMV status not recorded). Some clones in this sample may be carry-over from other donors' samples.

This sequence joins TRBV7-3 and TRBJ1-6; weak D call: TRBD1 (6 bases). CDR3 length equals 14 residues. The germline gives CDR1 SGHTA, CDR2 FQGTGA. V lost 5 bases and J lost 9, with 14 bases in between. The CDR3 nucleotides read TGTGCCAGCAGCGTCGGGACAATCGGTTCACCCCTCCACTTT. Its translation: CASSVGTIGSPLHF.

This clonotype was found many times. The CDR3 protein is CASSSSGSADTQYF. The CDR3 DNA sequence: TGTGCCAGCAGCTCCAGCGGGAGCGCAGATACGCAGTATTTT. This chain joins TRBV7-8 and TRBJ2-3; 8 bases align to TRBD2. The CDR3 spans 14 residues. V trimming: 4 bases; J trimming: 4 bases; junction bases outside the gene matches: 4. CDR1 and CDR2 from the germline V gene are SGHVS and FQNEAQ.

As to this clonotype: This sequence may be a read error, since a much larger clone differs from it by one base. This chain links TRBV7-2 with TRBJ2-2; 15 bases match TRBD2. Germline lookup yields CDR1 SGHTA and CDR2 FQGNSA. This CDR3 contains 16 residues. The CDR3, as DNA: TGTGCCGGCAGCTTGGGACTAGCGGGAGGCACCGGGGAGCTGTTTTTT. It translates to CAGSLGLAGGTGELFF.

The sample holds a few counts of this clonotype. This chain joins TRBV7-9 and TRBJ2-3; 10 bases align to TRBD2. V shed 8 bases, J shed 4 bases, and the junction held 12 bases outside the gene matches. Looked up from germline, CDR1 is SEHNR and CDR2 is FQNEAQ (reference sequence). This CDR3 is 16 amino acids long. The DNA for the CDR3 is TGTGCCAGCGGATCCACCGTAGCGGGAGGTCCAGATACGCAGTATTTT. Amino acids: CASGSTVAGGPDTQYF.

This CDR3 reads CASSLASREQFF. The DNA of the CDR3 is TGTGCCAGCAGTTTAGCGAGTCGGGAGCAGTTCTTC. This chain connects TRBV12-3 or TRBV12-4 to TRBJ2-1; D is uncertain. Trimming took off 0 bases at V and 10 bases at J, with 7 bases between the two ends. The CDR3 has 12 residues.

The chain is built from TRBV6-2 or TRBV6-3 and TRBJ1-1; D may be TRBD1 (6 bases). The CDR3 has 14 residues. V shed 6 bases and J shed 4 bases, with 15 bases lying between them. CDR1 and CDR2 (germline): MNHEY, SVGEGT. The CDR3 loop is CASSTGRGITEAFF. As DNA, the CDR3 is TGTGCCAGCAGCACAGGGAGGGGGATCACTGAAGCTTTCTTT.

This chain uses TRBV2 with TRBJ1-2; tentatively, D is TRBD1 (5 bases). The CDR3 length is 13 residues. The V gene's germline CDR1 is SNHLY and CDR2 FYNNEI. V was pared by 4 bases and J by 3 bases, with 9 bases between. The CDR3 DNA is TGTGCCAGCAGTGGATGGGGGTACTATGGCTACACCTTC. It codes for CASSGWGYYGYTF.

By frequency in the sample, this clonotype is medium-sized. The chain recombines TRBV7-8 with TRBJ1-4; D is uncertain. CDR3 size: 19 residues. Per germline, CDR1 SGHVS and CDR2 FQNEAQ. V lost 5 bases and J 2 bases, leaving 24 bases between the germline ends. The CDR3 is CASSILGIAGRRTNEKLFF. The CDR3 region has the DNA TGTGCCAGCAGCATACTAGGGATCGCCGGACGGAGGACTAATGAAAAACTGTTTTTT.

V usage is TRBV5-1 and J usage is TRBJ2-2; either TRBD1 or TRBD2 may supply D (5 bases each). The V end lost 4 bases, the J end lost 3 bases, and 10 bases lay between the germline ends. This CDR3 has 14 residues. CDR1 and CDR2 from the germline V gene are SGHRS and YFSETQ. The CDR3 reads CASSPGPDTGELFF. In nucleotides, the CDR3 is TGCGCCAGCAGCCCGGGACCCGACACCGGGGAGCTGTTTTTT. The full variable domain, with the rest looked up from reference TRBV5-1 and TRBJ2-2, is KAGVTQTPRYLIKTRGQQVTLSCSPISGHRSVSWYQQTPGQGLQFLFEYFSETQRNKGNFPGRFSGRQFSNSRSEMNVSTLELGDSALYLCASSPGPDTGELFFGEGSRLTVL.

A few counts support this clonotype. The J gene is TRBJ2-3, the V gene TRBV7-2, with 11 bases aligning to TRBD2. CDR1 and CDR2 (germline): SGHTA, FQGNSA. After removal of 5 bases from V and 5 bases from J, the junction contained 6 bases not matched to a gene. This CDR3 has 15 amino acids. The CDR3 is CASSISGRAIDTQYF. The CDR3 region has the DNA TGTGCCAGCAGCATTAGCGGGAGGGCCATAGATACGCAGTATTTT.

This clonotype has a handful of counts. The chain combines TRBV6-1 with TRBJ2-2; TRBD2 matches 10 bases. This CDR3 is built from 15 residues. Trimming took 7 bases from V and 5 from J; bases not matched to a gene: 7. Germline assignment: CDR1 MNHNS and CDR2 SASEGT. The CDR3 spells CASTPLAGTTGELFF. In DNA, the CDR3 is TGTGCCAGCACCCCACTAGCGGGGACTACCGGGGAGCTGTTTTTT.

This clonotype was seen ten or more times. V usage is TRBV7-8 and J usage is TRBJ2-7, with D possibly TRBD1 on 5 matching bases. Trimming cost V 1 base and J 6 bases, with 19 bases left between them. Germline CDR1 is SGHVS and CDR2 is FQNEAQ. The CDR3 is 16 residues long. The CDR3 coding sequence is TGTGCCAGCAGCTTAGTCTCTGGCAGGGCGATCGGCGAGCAGTACTTC. It translates to CASSLVSGRAIGEQYF. The full variable domain, with the rest looked up from reference TRBV7-8 and TRBJ2-7, is GAGVSQSPRYKVAKRGQDVALRCDPISGHVSLFWYQQALGQGPEFLTYFQNEAQLDKSGLPSDRFFAERPEGSVSTLKIQRTQQEDSAVYLCASSLVSGRAIGEQYFGPGTRLTVT.

The chain recombines TRBV12-5 with TRBJ2-1; D unresolved. The CDR3 has 15 residues. Per germline, CDR1 LGHNT and CDR2 FRNRAP. Deletions cut 6 bases from V and 5 bases from J, with 17 bases between. Written as DNA, the CDR3 is TGTGCTAGTGGCCTAATGGGGATGTCAAACAATGAGCAGTTCTTC. It is translated as CASGLMGMSNNEQFF.

The V call is TRBV12-3 or TRBV12-4, the J call TRBJ2-5, with D unclear. CDR3 length: 16 residues. The V gene lost 3 bases and the J gene lost 3 bases, with 17 bases spanning the gap. This chain's CDR3 is CASSLYLQQGEETQYF. The DNA of the CDR3 is TGTGCCAGCAGTTTGTACCTACAACAAGGAGAAGAGACCCAGTACTTC.

V gene TRBV7-2 combines with J gene TRBJ2-2; 7 nucleotides match TRBD2. Unmatched junction bases numbered 3, after V lost 2 bases and J lost 0 bases. Germline lookup yields CDR1 SGHTA and CDR2 FQGNSA. The CDR3 length is 16 residues. The CDR3 DNA is TGTGCCAGCAGCTTATTTAGCGGGCCGAACACCGGGGAGCTGTTTTTT. Translating gives CASSLFSGPNTGELFF.

The V gene is TRBV4-1, the J gene TRBJ2-7, with TRBD1 as a possible D gene (5 bases). This CDR3 is 16 amino acids long. The V end was cut by 1 base, the J end by 2 bases, with 15 bases between. CDR1 and CDR2 (germline): MGHRA, YSYEKL. The CDR3 region is CASSQVKETATYEQYF. As DNA, the CDR3 is TGCGCCAGCAGCCAAGTCAAGGAGACAGCAACCTACGAGCAGTACTTC.

The CDR3 here is CASSPPGRREAFF. The DNA of the CDR3 is TGTGCCAGCTCACCACCGGGCAGAAGGGAAGCTTTCTTT. The V call is TRBV18, the J call TRBJ1-1, with D hard to call. The CDR3 loop spans 13 amino acids. Trimming removed 0 bases at V and 8 bases at J, with 10 bases between. The germline V gene has CDR1 KGHSH and CDR2 LQKENI.

V gene TRBV7-6 combines with J gene TRBJ1-1, with D maybe TRBD1 (5 bases). In germline, CDR1 is SGHVS, CDR2 FNYEAQ. Trimming stripped 10 bases from V and 4 bases from J, with 16 bases between. CDR3 length equals 13 residues. CDR3 coding DNA: TGTGCCACCCCTCCGACGGGGGTCACTGAAGCTTTCTTT. It is translated as CATPPTGVTEAFF.

This clonotype showed up just a few times. The V and J genes are TRBV18 and TRBJ2-5; unclear D gene. The CDR3 is 13 amino acids. CDR1 and CDR2 from the germline V gene are KGHSH and LQKENI. With 6 bases removed from V and 4 bases from J, the gap between germline ends came to 12 bases. DNA for the CDR3: TGTGCCAGCTCGTCTCTCGCGTTAGAGACCCAGTACTTC. Residues: CASSSLALETQYF.

This clonotype was counted between two and nine times. The genes are TRBV6-1 and TRBJ2-7, with 11 bases fitting TRBD1. The germline gives CDR1 MNHNS, CDR2 SASEGT. The CDR3 sequence is 15 residues long. The V and J ends lost 6 bases and 3 bases, in that order; junction bases with no gene match: 7. The CDR3 coding sequence is TGTGCCAGCAGGGGAGGGACAGGGGGTATCTACGAGCAGTACTTC. Translating gives CASRGGTGGIYEQYF.

The V and J genes are TRBV11-3 and TRBJ2-2; D ambiguous. The CDR3 has 13 residues. Trimming shortened V by 1 base and J by 3 bases, and 3 bases separated the two germline ends. Germline values: CDR1 SGHNT, CDR2 YENEEA. This CDR3 is CASSLAHTGELFF. The CDR3, as DNA: TGTGCCAGCAGCTTAGCTCACACCGGGGAGCTGTTTTTT.

This clonotype was recorded a few times. The chain is built from TRBV12-3 or TRBV12-4 and TRBJ2-5; D remains ambiguous. The CDR3 consists of 16 residues. The ends were cut back, 3 bases at V and 2 bases at J, with 16 bases in the middle. The CDR3 is CASSLRRDHNQETQYF. Here the CDR3 DNA reads TGTGCCAGCAGTTTGAGGCGAGATCATAATCAAGAGACCCAGTACTTC.

The chain links TRBV19 to TRBJ2-1; 7 bases match TRBD2. The CDR3 runs to 15 residues. In germline, CDR1 is LNHDA, CDR2 SQIVND (reference sequence). Germline trimming cut 7 bases from V and 7 bases from J; bases unmatched to any gene: 13. CDR3 bases: TGTGCCAGTACCCCGCTGGGGGAGGGCCGAAATGAGCAGTTCTTC. Translating gives CASTPLGEGRNEQFF.

The table lists this clonotype with many counts. V is TRBV10-3 and J is TRBJ2-1, with D tentatively TRBD2 (6 bases). V was shortened by 4 bases and J by 0 bases, with 19 bases between the two germline ends. The length of the CDR3 is 18 residues. Per germline, CDR1 ENHRY and CDR2 SYGVKD. The CDR3 region has the DNA TGTGCCATCAGTGCGGGACTTACCTCCTTCAGCTCCTACAATGAGCAGTTCTTC. It translates to CAISAGLTSFSSYNEQFF.

The V call is TRBV7-2, the J call TRBJ1-2; D gene unclear. This CDR3 spans 15 amino acids. Germline V lookup: CDR1 SGHTA, CDR2 FQGNSA. The V end was cut by 5 bases, the J end by 5 bases, with 18 bases between. The CDR3 DNA reads TGTGCCAGCAGCCAGCTGGGCGGGCTAGGGTATGGCTACACCTTC. Amino acids: CASSQLGGLGYGYTF.

This clonotype has a single count. The chain is built from TRBV7-2 and TRBJ2-3; 7 nucleotides agree with TRBD2. Germline V gives CDR1 SGHTA, CDR2 FQGNSA. The CDR3 consists of 16 residues. V dropped 3 bases and J dropped 4; count of bases not matched to a gene: 10. CDR3 DNA sequence: TGTGCCAGCAGCTTCGGTCCAGCGGGATTCGCAGATACGCAGTATTTT. Translated: CASSFGPAGFADTQYF.

This clonotype has ten or more counts. The chain has TRBV7-2 and TRBJ1-5; perhaps TRBD1 as D (5 bases). Germline CDR1 and CDR2: SGHTA and FQGNSA. V was trimmed by 2 bases and J by 5 bases, leaving 13 bases between them. The CDR3 loop spans 15 amino acids. The CDR3 DNA reads TGTGCCAGCAGCTTAAGGGGCGGACCTGATCAGCCCCAGCATTTT. It encodes CASSLRGGPDQPQHF.